Here is one T cell receptor (beta chain) with its context. This clone was counted only a few times. It has no known antigen specificity. Base quality data are lacking; no much larger clone is found one base away. Whole blood was collected in K2EDTA tubes by collaborating institutions according to the institutions' own protocols. Collaborator samples were shipped for TCRbeta analysis as frozen whole blood, isolated PBMCs, or DNA extracted from either sample type. This specimen belongs to a study of blood T cell repertoires in COVID-19 (dated by TCRdb to 2018 to 2021). With regard to the full study: Collaborator samples came from the United States, Italy and Spain and covered acute and convalescent phases of COVID-19. The prospective study material was composed of cDNA or gDNA derived from T cells, B-cell-depleted T cells, or PBMCs. The dataset comprised deeply sampled blood TCRbeta repertoires from subjects exposed to, actively infected with, or recovered from COVID-19. The repertoires were released in a freely available public database intended as a resource for research on the immune response to SARS-CoV-2. Samples came from the ongoing ImmuneRACE study (first 160 participants) plus 1,254 subjects from 6 global collaborators. The sample metadata nearly always contained a de-identified subject ID, COVID-19 status, age in years and sex. Where HLA class I and class II types were available, the types were taken from metadata supplied by the sample provider, not from assay-based typing. Results and caveats for the whole study, not just this receptor: The quantity of clinical and demographic metadata differed by source and by participant and was supplied without curation.

TCRbeta CDR3 regions were amplified from genomic DNA using the immunoSEQ Assay, a bias-controlled multiplex PCR. The study's processing was this. Nucleated cell counts per sample were estimated from amplification of reference gene primers within the assay. To quantify the absolute abundance of each unique TCRbeta CDR3 rearrangement, sequence reads were collapsed and filtered. For each sample, productive Simpson clonality was calculated by taking the square root of Simpson's diversity index across productive rearrangements. TCRdb stores this immuneACCESS table with in-frame sequences only. Part of the clones is absent; in the studies checked, under half of the shortfall reflects unresolved V genes, and no reason is known for the rest. The V and J calls and the clone size are those of that table, but D and trimming were determined from the DNA. Here the sample has 100,000 to 150,000 clones; 88% occur a single time. 7.6% of the sample is taken by the ten largest.

The material sequenced was peripheral blood. The receptor was derived from a man in his fifties or sixties with acute or convalescent COVID-19.

The nucleotides read TGTGCCAGCAGCACGAGGGGGCAAGGGCAGCCCCAGCATTTT. It codes for CASSTRGQGQPQHF. Recombination joined TRBV6-6 with TRBJ1-5; 7 central bases correspond to TRBD1. After removal of 6 bases from V and 7 bases from J, the junction retains 9 bases not matched to a gene. The CDR3 covers 14 residues, taking in both the cysteine and the phenylalanine. The entry retains the CDR3 DNA only, 42 bases that are in frame from base 1. CDR1 MNHNY and CDR2 SVGAGI were looked up in the germline V gene (reference sequence).